Following are 4 T cell receptor beta chains from one sample sequenced in a study of T cell changes during pregnancy in multiple sclerosis. The repertoire was sequenced with immunoSEQ multiplex PCR; TCRdb's copy has only in-frame clones and lacks some. The sample has tens of thousands of clones, 90% to 95% seen once. Sequences were derived from peripheral blood, sampled in the third trimester of pregnancy. All receptors come from a female donor in good health, enrolled as a control in a pregnancy study.

This sequence joins TRBV19 and TRBJ2-1; 9 bases fit TRBD2. CDR1 is LNHDA, CDR2 SQIVND, per germline (reference sequence). This CDR3 contains 17 residues. V lost 3 bases to trimming and J lost 5 bases; unmatched junction nucleotides: 11. The CDR3 is CASSMRGVAGGHNEQFF. CDR3 nucleotide sequence: TGTGCCAGTAGTATGCGAGGAGTGGCGGGAGGGCACAATGAGCAGTTCTTC.

This chain uses TRBV12-1 with TRBJ1-5. TRBV12-1 has pseudogene status. The CDR3 covers 14 residues. This CDR3 is CASIPRRVSGPQHF. Written as DNA, the CDR3 is TGTGCCAGCATCCCCCGCCGGGTTTCGGGGCCCCAGCATTTT.

This chain links TRBV10-2 with TRBJ2-5; tentatively, D is TRBD2 (5 bases). This CDR3 comprises 14 residues. V was clipped by 6 bases and J by 5 bases, with 16 bases between them. Germline values: CDR1 WSHSY, CDR2 SAAADI. The CDR3 bases are TGCGCCAGCAGGGCCCGGAGGATTGTCGAGACCCAGTACTTC. Residues: CASRARRIVETQYF.

The rearrangement links TRBV7-2 to TRBJ1-5; D remains ambiguous. Germline lookup yields CDR1 SGHTA and CDR2 FQGNSA. Trimming cost V 8 bases and J 4 bases, with 12 bases left between them. The CDR3 is made up of 13 amino acids. CDR3 nucleotides: TGTGCCAGCGGAAACCGGGGTAATCAGCCCCAGCATTTT. The encoded protein is CASGNRGNQPQHF.